This T cell receptor beta chain originates from a study of neurological immune-mediated disorders. Germline V gene lookup returns CDR1 DFQATT and CDR2 SNEGSKA (reference sequence). This CDR3 has 15 residues. Trimming shortened V by 0 bases and J by 1 base, and 13 bases separated the two germline ends. TCRdb reprocessed the 5' RACE reads via MiXCR and lists one record per CDR3 protein. This table holds around 33,000 distinct CDR3 sequences, approximately 22% found once. This clonotype was observed many times. The specimen was CD4+ T cells from blood. This rearrangement joins TRBV20-1 to TRBJ2-7; no firm D call. The receptor was derived from a man aged 50-59 years with HTLV-1-associated myelopathy (HAM/TSP). The CDR3 loop reads CSAREGSRLSYEQYF. Here the CDR3 DNA reads TGCAGTGCTAGAGAGGGGTCTAGGCTTTCCTACGAGCAGTACTTC.